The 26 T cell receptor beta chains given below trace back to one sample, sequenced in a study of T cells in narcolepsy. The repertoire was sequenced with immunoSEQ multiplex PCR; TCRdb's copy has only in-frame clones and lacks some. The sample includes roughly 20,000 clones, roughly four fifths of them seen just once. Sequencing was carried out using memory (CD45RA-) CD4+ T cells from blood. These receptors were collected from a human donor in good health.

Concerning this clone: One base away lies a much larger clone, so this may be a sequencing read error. CDR3 residues: CASSESQQTEAYF. The CDR3 region has the DNA TGTGCCAGCAGTGAATCCCAACAGACTGAAGCTTACTTT. This chain joins TRBV6-4 and TRBJ1-1; D gene uncertain. CDR3 length equals 13 residues. The germline V gene has CDR1 MRHNA and CDR2 SNTAGT.

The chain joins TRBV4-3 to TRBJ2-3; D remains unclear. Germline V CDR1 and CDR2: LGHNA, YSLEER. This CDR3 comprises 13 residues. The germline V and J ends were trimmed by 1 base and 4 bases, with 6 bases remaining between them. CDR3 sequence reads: CASSQVTADTQYF. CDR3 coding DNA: TGCGCCAGCAGCCAAGTTACGGCAGATACGCAGTATTTT.

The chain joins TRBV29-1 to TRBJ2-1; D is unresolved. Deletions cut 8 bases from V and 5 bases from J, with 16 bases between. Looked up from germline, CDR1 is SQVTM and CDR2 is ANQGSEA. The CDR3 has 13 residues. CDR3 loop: CSFIVGVNNEQFF. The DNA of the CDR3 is TGCAGCTTTATTGTAGGAGTCAACAATGAGCAGTTCTTC.

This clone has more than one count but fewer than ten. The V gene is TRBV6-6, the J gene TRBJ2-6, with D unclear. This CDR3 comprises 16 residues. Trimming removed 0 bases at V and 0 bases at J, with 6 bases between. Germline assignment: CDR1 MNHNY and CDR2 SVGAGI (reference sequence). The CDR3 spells CASSYSHPSGANVLTF. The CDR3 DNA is TGTGCCAGCAGTTACTCCCACCCCTCTGGGGCCAACGTCCTGACTTTC.

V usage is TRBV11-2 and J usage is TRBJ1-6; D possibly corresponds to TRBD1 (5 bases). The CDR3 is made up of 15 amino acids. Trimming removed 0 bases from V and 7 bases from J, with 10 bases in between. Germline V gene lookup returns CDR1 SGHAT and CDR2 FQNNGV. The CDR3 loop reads CASSLDPGANSPLHF. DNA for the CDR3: TGTGCCAGCAGCTTAGACCCTGGGGCCAATTCACCCCTCCACTTT.

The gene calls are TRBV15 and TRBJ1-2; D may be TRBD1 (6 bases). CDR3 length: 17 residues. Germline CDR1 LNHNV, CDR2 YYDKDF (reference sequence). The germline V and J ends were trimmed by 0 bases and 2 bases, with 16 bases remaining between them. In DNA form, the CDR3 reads TGTGCCACCAGCAGAGATATAAGACAGGAGTTCAACTATGGCTACACCTTC. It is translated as CATSRDIRQEFNYGYTF.

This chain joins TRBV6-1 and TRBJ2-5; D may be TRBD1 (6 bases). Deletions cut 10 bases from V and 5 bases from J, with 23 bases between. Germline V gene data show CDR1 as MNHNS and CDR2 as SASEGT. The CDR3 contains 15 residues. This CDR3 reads CAISATGGSGETQYF. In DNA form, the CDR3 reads TGTGCCATCAGCGCGACAGGCGGTTCAGGGGAGACCCAGTACTTC.

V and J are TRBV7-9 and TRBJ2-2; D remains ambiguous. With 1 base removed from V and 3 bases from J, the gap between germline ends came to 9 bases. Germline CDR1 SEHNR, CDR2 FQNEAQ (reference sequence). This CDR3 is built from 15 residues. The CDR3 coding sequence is TGTGCCAGCAGCTTAGTCGGACCCTACACCGGGGAGCTGTTTTTT. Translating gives CASSLVGPYTGELFF.

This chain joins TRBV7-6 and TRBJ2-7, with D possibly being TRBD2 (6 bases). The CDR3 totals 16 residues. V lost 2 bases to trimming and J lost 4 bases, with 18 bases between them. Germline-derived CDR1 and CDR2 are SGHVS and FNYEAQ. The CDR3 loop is CASSLLPPGGEYEQYF. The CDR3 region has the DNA TGTGCCAGCAGCTTACTTCCCCCCGGGGGAGAGTACGAGCAGTACTTC.

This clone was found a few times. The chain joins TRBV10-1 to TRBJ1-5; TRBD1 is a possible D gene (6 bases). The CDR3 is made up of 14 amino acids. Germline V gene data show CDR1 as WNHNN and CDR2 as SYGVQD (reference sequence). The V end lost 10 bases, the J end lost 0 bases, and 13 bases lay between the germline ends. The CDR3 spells CAIQGPYSNQPQHF. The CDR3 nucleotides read TGCGCCATTCAGGGGCCCTATAGCAATCAGCCCCAGCATTTT.

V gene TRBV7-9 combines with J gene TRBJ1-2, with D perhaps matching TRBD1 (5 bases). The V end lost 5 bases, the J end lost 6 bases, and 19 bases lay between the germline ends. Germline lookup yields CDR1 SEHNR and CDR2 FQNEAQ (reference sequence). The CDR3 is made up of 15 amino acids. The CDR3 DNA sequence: TGTGCCAGCAGCCAGGAATCTCAGGGAGACCATGGCTACACCTTC. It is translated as CASSQESQGDHGYTF.

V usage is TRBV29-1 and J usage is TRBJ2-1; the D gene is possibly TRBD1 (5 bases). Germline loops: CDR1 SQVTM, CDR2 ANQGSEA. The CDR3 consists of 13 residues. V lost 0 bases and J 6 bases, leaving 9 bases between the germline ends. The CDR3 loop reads CSVEDGRGNEQFF. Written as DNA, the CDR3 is TGCAGCGTTGAAGACGGTAGGGGCAATGAGCAGTTCTTC.

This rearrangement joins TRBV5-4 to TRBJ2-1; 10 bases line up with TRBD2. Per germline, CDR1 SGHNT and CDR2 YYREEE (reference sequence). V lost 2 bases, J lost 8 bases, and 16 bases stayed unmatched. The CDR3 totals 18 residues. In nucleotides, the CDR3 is TGTGCCAGCAGCTTCCGCTCAGCGGGAGGGCCATCGTGGGATGAGCAGTTCTTC. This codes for CASSFRSAGGPSWDEQFF.

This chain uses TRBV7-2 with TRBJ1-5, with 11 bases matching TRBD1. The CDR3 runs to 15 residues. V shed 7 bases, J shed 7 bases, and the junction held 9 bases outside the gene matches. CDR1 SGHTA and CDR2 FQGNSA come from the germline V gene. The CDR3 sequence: CASNREGQGDQPQHF. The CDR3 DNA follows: TGTGCCAGCAACCGAGAGGGACAGGGGGACCAGCCCCAGCATTTT.

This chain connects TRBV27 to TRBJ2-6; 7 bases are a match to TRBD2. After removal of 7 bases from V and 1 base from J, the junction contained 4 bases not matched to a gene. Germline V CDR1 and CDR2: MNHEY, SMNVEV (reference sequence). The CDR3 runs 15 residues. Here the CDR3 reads CASTSGGSGANVLTF. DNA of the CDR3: TGTGCCAGCACCTCGGGGGGTTCTGGGGCCAACGTCCTGACTTTC.

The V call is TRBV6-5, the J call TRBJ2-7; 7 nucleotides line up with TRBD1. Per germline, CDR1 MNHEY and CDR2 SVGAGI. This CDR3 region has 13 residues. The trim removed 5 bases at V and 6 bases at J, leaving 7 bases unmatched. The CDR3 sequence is CASSADRVGEQYF. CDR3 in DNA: TGTGCCAGCAGTGCAGACAGGGTCGGCGAGCAGTACTTC.

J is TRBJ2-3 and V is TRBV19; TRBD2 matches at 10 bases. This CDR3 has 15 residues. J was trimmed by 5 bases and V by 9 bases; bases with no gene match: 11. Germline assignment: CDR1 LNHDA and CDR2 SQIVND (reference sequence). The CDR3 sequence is CASQGSGRLLDTQYF. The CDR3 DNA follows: TGTGCCAGCCAGGGTAGCGGGAGGCTTCTAGATACGCAGTATTTT.

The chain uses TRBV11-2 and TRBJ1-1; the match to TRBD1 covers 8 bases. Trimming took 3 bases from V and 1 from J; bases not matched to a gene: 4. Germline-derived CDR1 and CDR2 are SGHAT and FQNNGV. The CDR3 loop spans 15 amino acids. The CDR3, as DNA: TGTGCCAGCAGCTTCGTAGGACAGGGGAACACTGAAGCTTTCTTT. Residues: CASSFVGQGNTEAFF.

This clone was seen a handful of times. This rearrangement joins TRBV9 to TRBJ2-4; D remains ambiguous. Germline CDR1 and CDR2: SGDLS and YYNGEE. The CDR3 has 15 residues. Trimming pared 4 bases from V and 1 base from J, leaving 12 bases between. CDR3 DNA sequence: TGTGCCAGCAGCACCCAATCTAATGCCAAAAACATTCAGTACTTC. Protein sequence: CASSTQSNAKNIQYF.

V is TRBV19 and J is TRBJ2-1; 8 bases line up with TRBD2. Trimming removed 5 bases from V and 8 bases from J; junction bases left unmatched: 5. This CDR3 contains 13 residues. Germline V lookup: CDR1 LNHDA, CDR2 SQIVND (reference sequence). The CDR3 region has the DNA TGTGCCAGTAGTTCGGGGGGGCGGGATGAGCAGTTCTTC. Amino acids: CASSSGGRDEQFF.

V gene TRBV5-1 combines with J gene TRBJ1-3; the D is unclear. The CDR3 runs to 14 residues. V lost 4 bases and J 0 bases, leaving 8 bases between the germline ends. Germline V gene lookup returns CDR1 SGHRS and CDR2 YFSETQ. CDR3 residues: CASSQAISGNTIYF. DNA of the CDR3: TGCGCCAGCAGCCAAGCGATCTCTGGAAACACCATATATTTT.

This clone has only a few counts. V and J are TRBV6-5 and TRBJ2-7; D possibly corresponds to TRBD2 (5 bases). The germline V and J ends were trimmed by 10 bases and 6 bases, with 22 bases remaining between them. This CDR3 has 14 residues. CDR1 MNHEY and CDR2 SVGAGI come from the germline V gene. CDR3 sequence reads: CATEYRSEGCEQYF. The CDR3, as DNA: TGTGCCACCGAGTATCGTTCCGAGGGATGCGAGCAGTACTTC.

In DNA, the CDR3 is TGTGCCTGGGAGACAGGGGCCTGGGACACTGAAGCTTTCTTT. It codes for CAWETGAWDTEAFF. J is TRBJ1-1 and V is TRBV30; 8 nucleotides line up with TRBD1. The CDR3 consists of 14 residues. V was clipped by 5 bases and J by 3 bases; unmatched bases: 8. The germline CDR1 and CDR2 sequences are GTSNPN and SVGIG (reference sequence).

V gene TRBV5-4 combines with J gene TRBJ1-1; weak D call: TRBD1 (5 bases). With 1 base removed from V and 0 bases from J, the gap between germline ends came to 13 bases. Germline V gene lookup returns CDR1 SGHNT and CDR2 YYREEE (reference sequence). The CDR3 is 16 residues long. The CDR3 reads CASSLSGPWMNTEAFF. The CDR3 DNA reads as TGTGCCAGCAGCTTGTCAGGGCCCTGGATGAACACTGAAGCTTTCTTT.

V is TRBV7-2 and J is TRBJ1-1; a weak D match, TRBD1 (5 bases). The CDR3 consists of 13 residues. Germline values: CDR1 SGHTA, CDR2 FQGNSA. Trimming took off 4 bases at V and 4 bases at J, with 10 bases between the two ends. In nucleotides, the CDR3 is TGTGCCAGCAGCTCGCAGGGTGGCACTGAAGCTTTCTTT. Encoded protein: CASSSQGGTEAFF.

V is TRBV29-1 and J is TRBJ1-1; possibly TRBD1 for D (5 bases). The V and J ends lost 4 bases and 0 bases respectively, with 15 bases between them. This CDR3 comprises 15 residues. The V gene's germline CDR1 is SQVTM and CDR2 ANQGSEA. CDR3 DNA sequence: TGCAGCGTTGGGGCAGGGTGGGGTATGAACACTGAAGCTTTCTTT. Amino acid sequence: CSVGAGWGMNTEAFF. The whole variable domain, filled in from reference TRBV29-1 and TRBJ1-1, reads SAVISQKPSRDICQRGTSLTIQCQVDSQVTMMFWYRQQPGQSLTLIATANQGSEATYESGFVIDKFPISRPNLTFSTLTVSNMSPEDSSIYLCSVGAGWGMNTEAFFGQGTRLTVV.